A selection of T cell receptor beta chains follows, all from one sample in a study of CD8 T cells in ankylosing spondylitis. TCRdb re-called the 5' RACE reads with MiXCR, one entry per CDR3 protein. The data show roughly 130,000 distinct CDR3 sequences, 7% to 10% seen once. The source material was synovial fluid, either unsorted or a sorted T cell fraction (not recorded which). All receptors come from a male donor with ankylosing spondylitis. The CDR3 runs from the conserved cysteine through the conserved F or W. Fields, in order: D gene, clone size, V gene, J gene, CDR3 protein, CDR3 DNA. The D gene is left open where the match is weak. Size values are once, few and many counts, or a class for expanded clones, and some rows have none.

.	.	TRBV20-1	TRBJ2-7	CSARDPRRGEQYF	TGCAGTGCTAGAGATCCAAGGAGAGGCGAGCAGTACTTC
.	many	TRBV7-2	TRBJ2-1	CASRSVGSSYNEQFF	TGTGCCAGCAGATCGGTTGGCAGCTCCTACAATGAGCAGTTCTTC
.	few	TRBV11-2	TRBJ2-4	CASSLAVGGKNIQYF	TGTGCCAGCAGCTTAGCGGTCGGGGGCAAAAACATTCAGTACTTC
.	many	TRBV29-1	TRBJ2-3	CSVKAVGGSSTDTQYF	TGCAGCGTTAAGGCGGTGGGCGGGTCGAGCACAGATACGCAGTATTTT
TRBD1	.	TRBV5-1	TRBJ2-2	CASGTGNTGELFF	TGCGCCAGCGGGACAGGGAACACCGGGGAGCTGTTTTTT
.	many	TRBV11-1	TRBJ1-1	CASSLSRGSTEAFF	TGTGCCAGCAGCTTATCCAGGGGAAGCACTGAAGCTTTCTTT
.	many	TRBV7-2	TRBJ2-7	CASSLKGGNYEQYF	TGTGCCAGCAGCTTAAAAGGGGGTAATTACGAGCAGTACTTC
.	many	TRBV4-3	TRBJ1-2	CASSQEWTTHLPYGYTF	TGCGCCAGCAGCCAAGAGTGGACAACTCACCTACCCTATGGCTACACCTTC
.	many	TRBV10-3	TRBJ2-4	CAISDRAGPGAKNIQYF	TGTGCCATCAGTGATCGAGCCGGGCCCGGGGCCAAAAACATTCAGTACTTC
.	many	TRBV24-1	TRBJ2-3	CATSDRGETGGTDTQYF	TGTGCCACCAGTGATAGGGGGGAGACAGGAGGCACAGATACGCAGTATTTT
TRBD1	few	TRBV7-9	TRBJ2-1	CASSTRDSYNEQFF	TGTGCCAGCAGCACCCGGGACAGCTACAATGAGCAGTTCTTC
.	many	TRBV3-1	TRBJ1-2	CASSFRQNYGYTF	TGTGCCAGCAGCTTCCGACAAAACTATGGCTACACCTTC
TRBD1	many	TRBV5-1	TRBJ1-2	CASSFTPTGDYGYTF	TGCGCCAGCAGCTTCACCCCGACAGGGGACTATGGCTACACCTTC
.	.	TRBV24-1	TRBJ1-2	CATTRGANYGYTF	TGTGCCACCACCCGAGGGGCTAACTATGGCTACACCTTC
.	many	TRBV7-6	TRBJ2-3	CASSRGGQPSDTQYF	TGTGCCAGCAGCCGCGGGGGCCAACCTTCGGATACGCAGTATTTT
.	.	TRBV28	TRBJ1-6	CASSLGTLLGAPLHF	TGTGCCAGCAGTTTGGGGACACTCCTGGGGGCACCCCTCCACTTT
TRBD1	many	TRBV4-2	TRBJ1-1	CASSQEGTGRLTEAFF	TGTGCCAGCAGCCAAGAAGGGACAGGGAGATTAACTGAAGCTTTCTTT
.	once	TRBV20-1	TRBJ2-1	CCARGEGLTLANNDQFF	TGCTGCGCCAGGGGCGAGGGCCTGACCCTTGCAAACAATGACCAGTTCTTC
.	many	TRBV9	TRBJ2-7	CASRDDRSYEQYF	TGTGCCAGCAGGGATGACAGGTCCTACGAGCAGTACTTC
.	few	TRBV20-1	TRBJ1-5	CSARRLSDYSSNQPQHF	TGCAGTGCTAGGAGACTCTCGGACTACTCTAGCAATCAGCCCCAGCATTTT
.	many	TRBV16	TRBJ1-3	CASSPRGDSGNTIYF	TGTGCCAGCAGCCCGCGGGGTGACTCTGGAAACACCATATATTTT
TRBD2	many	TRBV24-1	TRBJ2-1	CATSDLGLAGTYEQFF	TGTGCCACCAGTGATTTAGGACTAGCGGGAACCTATGAGCAGTTCTTC
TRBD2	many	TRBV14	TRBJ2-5	CASSQGVTSGQETQYF	TGTGCCAGCAGCCAAGGGGTAACTAGCGGACAAGAGACCCAGTACTTC
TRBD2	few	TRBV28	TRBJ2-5	CASSPYPGLAGGETQYF	TGTGCCAGCAGTCCTTACCCGGGACTAGCGGGAGGCGAGACCCAGTACTTC
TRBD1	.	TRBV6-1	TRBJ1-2	CATTGQTNYGYTF	TGTGCCACAACGGGACAGACTAACTATGGCTACACCTTC
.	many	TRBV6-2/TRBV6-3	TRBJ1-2	CASGTMGGYTF	TGTGCCAGCGGTACCATGGGTGGCTACACCTTC
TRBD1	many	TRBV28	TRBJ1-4	CASSRRLRDRGRGGEKLFF	TGTGCCAGCAGTCGACGCCTCCGGGACAGGGGGCGAGGGGGTGAAAAACTGTTTTTT
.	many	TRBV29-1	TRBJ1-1	CSVEGRGSMNTEAFF	TGCAGCGTTGAAGGAAGGGGTAGCATGAACACTGAAGCTTTCTTT
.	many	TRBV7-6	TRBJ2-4	CASSLEQGLAKNIQYF	TGTGCCAGCAGCTTAGAACAGGGCCTCGCCAAAAACATTCAGTACTTC
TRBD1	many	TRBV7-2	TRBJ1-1	CASKIGTANTEAFF	TGTGCCAGCAAAATTGGGACAGCGAACACTGAAGCTTTCTTT
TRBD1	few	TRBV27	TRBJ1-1	CASTYRGATEAFF	TGTGCCAGCACCTACAGGGGGGCCACTGAAGCTTTCTTT
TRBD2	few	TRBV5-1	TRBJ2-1	CASSLAGTRGDEQFF	TGCGCCAGCAGCTTGGCCGGGACTAGGGGGGACGAGCAGTTCTTC
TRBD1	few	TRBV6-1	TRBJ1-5	CASIQGAWQPQHF	TGTGCCAGCATCCAGGGGGCTTGGCAGCCCCAGCATTTT
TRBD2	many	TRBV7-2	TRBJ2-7	CASSLVAGGLYEQYF	TGTGCCAGCAGCTTAGTAGCGGGAGGGCTCTACGAGCAGTACTTC
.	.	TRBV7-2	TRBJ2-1	CASSLRGGDEQFF	TGTGCCAGCAGCTTAAGGGGGGGAGATGAGCAGTTCTTC
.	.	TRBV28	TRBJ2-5	CASSLGLGWLGQTQETQYF	TGTGCCAGCAGTTTAGGCCTTGGCTGGCTGGGGCAGACCCAAGAGACCCAGTACTTC
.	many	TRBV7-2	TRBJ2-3	CASSLYTDTQYF	TGTGCCAGCAGCTTATACACAGATACGCAGTATTTT
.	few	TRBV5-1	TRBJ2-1	CASSTDSSYNEQFF	TGCGCCAGCAGCACCGACAGCTCCTACAATGAGCAGTTCTTC
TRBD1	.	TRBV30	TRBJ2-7	CAWSGTGEQYF	TGTGCCTGGTCTGGGACAGGGGAGCAGTACTTC
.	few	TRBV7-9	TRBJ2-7	CASSLEYGQRPYEQYF	TGTGCCAGCAGCTTAGAATATGGGCAGAGACCTTACGAGCAGTACTTC
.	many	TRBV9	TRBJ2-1	CASSVAIGGEQFF	TGTGCCAGCAGCGTAGCTATAGGGGGTGAGCAGTTCTTC
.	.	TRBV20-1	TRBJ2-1	CSSGQAPGYNEQFF	TGCAGTTCTGGCCAGGCTCCCGGCTACAATGAGCAGTTCTTC
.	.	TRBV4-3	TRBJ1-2	CASSQEIGFWSYTF	TGCGCCAGCAGCCAAGAGATTGGCTTTTGGAGCTACACCTTC
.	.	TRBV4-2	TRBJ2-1	CASSQDWWGGNEQFF	TGTGCCAGCAGCCAAGACTGGTGGGGCGGCAATGAGCAGTTCTTC
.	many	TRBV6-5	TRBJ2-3	CASSRGTDTQYF	TGTGCCAGCAGCCGAGGCACAGATACGCAGTATTTT
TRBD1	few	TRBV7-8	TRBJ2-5	CASSTRDRKKETQYF	TGTGCCAGCAGCACCCGGGACAGGAAGAAAGAGACCCAGTACTTC
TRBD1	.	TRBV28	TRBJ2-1	CASRTGQSYNEQFF	TGTGCCAGCAGGACGGGACAGTCCTACAATGAGCAGTTCTTC
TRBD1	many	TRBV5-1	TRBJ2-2	CASSPTGADTGELFF	TGTGCCAGCAGCCCGACAGGGGCCGACACCGGGGAGCTGTTTTTT
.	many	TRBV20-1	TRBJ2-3	CSAILTGSTQYF	TGCAGTGCTATCCTGACGGGTAGTACGCAGTATTTT
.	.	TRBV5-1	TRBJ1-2	CASSLEAKRYGYTF	TGCGCCAGCAGCTTGGAGGCAAAAAGATACGGCTACACCTTC
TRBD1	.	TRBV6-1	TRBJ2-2	CAARQGAGTGELFF	TGTGCCGCCCGACAGGGGGCGGGCACCGGGGAGCTGTTTTTT
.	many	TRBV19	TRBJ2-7	CASREESGSYEQYF	TGTGCCAGTAGGGAGGAAAGCGGCTCCTACGAGCAGTACTTC
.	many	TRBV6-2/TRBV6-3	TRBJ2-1	CASNPEGGRGQFF	TGTGCCAGCAATCCAGAGGGGGGAAGGGGGCAGTTCTTC
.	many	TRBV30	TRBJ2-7	CAWSAGHLYEQYF	TGTGCCTGGAGTGCGGGACACCTCTACGAGCAGTACTTC
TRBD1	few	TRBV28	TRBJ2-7	CASRAGQGTYEQYF	TGTGCCAGCAGGGCAGGACAGGGGACCTACGAGCAGTACTTC
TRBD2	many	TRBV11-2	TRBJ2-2	CASSPIRTSGKVGELFF	TGTGCCAGCAGCCCAATTCGGACTAGCGGGAAAGTCGGGGAGCTGTTTTTT
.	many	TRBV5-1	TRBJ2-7	CASKVRGESYEQYF	TGCGCCAGCAAGGTCAGGGGGGAATCCTACGAGCAGTACTTC
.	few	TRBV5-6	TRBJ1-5	CASSLGPHRSQPQHF	TGTGCCAGCAGCTTGGGGCCCCACAGGAGTCAGCCCCAGCATTTT
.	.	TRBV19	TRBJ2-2	CASSDTGELFF	TGTGCCAGTAGTGACACCGGGGAGCTGTTTTTT